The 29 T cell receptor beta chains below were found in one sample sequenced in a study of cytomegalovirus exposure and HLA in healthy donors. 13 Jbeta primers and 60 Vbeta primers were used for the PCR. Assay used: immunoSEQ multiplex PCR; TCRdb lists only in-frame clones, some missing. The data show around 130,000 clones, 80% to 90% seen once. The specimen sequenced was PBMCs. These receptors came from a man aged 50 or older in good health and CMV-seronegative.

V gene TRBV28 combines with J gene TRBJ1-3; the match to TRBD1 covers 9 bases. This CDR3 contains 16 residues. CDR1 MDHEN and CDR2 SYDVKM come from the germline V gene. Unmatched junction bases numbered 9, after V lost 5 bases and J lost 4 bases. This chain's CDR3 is CASSPPGQGSGNTIYF. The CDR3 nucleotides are TGTGCCAGCAGTCCCCCCGGACAGGGGTCCGGAAACACCATATATTTT.

The CDR3 nucleotides are TGTGCCAGCAGCGGGGCAGATACGCAGTATTTT. This encodes CASSGADTQYF. V gene TRBV6-6 combines with J gene TRBJ2-3, with D perhaps matching TRBD2 (5 bases). The length of the CDR3 is 11 residues. Per germline, CDR1 MNHNY and CDR2 SVGAGI (reference sequence). Trimming left V 6 bases short and J 4 bases short, with 5 bases between.

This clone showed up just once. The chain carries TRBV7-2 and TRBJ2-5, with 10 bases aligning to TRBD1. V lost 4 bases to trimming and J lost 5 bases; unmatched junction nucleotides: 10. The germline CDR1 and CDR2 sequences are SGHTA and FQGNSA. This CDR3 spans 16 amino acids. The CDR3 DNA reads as TGTGCCAGCAGCTATAGGGGGGACAGGGGATTGGAGACCCAGTACTTC. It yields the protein CASSYRGDRGLETQYF.

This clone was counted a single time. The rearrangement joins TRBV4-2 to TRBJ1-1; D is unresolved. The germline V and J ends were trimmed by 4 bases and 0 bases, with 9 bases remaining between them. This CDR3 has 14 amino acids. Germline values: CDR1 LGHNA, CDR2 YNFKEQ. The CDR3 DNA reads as TGTGCCAGCAGCCCCCAAACAGTGAACACTGAAGCTTTCTTT. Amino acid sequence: CASSPQTVNTEAFF.

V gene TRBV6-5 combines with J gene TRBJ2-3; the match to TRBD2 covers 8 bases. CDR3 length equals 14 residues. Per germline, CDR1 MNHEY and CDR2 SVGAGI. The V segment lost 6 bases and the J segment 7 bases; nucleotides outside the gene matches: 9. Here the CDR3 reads CASSPPGGAYTQYF. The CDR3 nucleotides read TGTGCCAGCAGCCCCCCGGGGGGGGCGTATACGCAGTATTTT.

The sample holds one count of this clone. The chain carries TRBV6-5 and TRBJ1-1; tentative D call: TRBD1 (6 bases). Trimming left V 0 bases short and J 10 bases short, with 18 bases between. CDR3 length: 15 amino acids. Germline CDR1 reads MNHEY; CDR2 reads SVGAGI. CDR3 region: CASSYSGQGPLGAFF. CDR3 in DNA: TGTGCCAGCAGTTACTCGGGCCAGGGGCCCCTAGGAGCTTTCTTT.

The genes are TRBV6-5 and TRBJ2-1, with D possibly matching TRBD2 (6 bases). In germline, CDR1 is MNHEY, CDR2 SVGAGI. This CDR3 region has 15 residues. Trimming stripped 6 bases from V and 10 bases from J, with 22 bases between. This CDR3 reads CASSPEDWGREEQFF. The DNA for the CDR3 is TGTGCCAGCAGCCCAGAGGACTGGGGCCGGGAGGAGCAGTTCTTC.

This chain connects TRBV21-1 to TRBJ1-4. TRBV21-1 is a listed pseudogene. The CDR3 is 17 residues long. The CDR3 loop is CASSKAWRGATNEKLFF. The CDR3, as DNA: TGTGCCAGCAGCAAAGCCTGGAGGGGTGCAACTAATGAAAAACTGTTTTTT.

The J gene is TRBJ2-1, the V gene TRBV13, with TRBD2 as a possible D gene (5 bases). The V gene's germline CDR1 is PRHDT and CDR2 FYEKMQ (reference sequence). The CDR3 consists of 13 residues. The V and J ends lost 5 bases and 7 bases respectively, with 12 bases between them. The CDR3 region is CASSTTSTNEQFF. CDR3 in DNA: TGTGCCAGCAGCACCACTAGTACAAATGAGCAGTTCTTC.

As DNA, the CDR3 is TGCGCCAGCAGCTTGTACGGACAGGGCGCCGGAAACACCATATATTTT. This translates into CASSLYGQGAGNTIYF. J is TRBJ1-3 and V is TRBV5-1; the match to TRBD1 covers 8 bases. There are 16 residues in the CDR3. V was pared by 1 base and J by 4 bases, with 7 bases of the junction left unmatched. Germline lookup yields CDR1 SGHRS and CDR2 YFSETQ.

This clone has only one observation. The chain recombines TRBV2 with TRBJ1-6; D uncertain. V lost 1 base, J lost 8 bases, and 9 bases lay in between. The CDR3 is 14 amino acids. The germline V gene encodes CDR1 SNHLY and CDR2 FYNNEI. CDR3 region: CASSEVAVDSPLHF. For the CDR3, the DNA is TGTGCCAGCAGTGAAGTCGCAGTGGATTCACCCCTCCACTTT.

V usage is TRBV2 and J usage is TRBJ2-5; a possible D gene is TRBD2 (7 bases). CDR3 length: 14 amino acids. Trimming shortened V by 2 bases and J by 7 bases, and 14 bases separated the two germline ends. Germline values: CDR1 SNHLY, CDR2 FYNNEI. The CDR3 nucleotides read TGTGCCAGCAGTGAAAGTGGGGGGGCGGGGACCCAGTACTTC. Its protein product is CASSESGGAGTQYF.

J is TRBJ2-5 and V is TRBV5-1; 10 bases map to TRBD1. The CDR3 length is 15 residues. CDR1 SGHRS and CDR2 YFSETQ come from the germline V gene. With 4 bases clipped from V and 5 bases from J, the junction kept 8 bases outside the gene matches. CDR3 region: CASSTRQGASETQYF. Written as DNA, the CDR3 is TGCGCCAGCAGCACCCGACAGGGGGCCTCGGAGACCCAGTACTTC.

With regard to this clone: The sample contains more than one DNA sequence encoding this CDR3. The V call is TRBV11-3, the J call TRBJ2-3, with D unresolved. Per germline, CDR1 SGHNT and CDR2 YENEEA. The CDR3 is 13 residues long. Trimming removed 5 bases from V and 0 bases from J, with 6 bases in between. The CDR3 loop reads CASSRGSTDTQYF. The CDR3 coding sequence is TGTGCCAGCAGCCGCGGTAGCACAGATACGCAGTATTTT. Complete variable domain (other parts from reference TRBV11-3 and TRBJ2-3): EAGVVQSPRYKIIEKKQPVAFWCNPISGHNTLYWYLQNLGQGPELLIRYENEEAVDDSQLPKDRFSAERLKGVDSTLKIQPAELGDSAVYLCASSRGSTDTQYFGPGTRLTVL.

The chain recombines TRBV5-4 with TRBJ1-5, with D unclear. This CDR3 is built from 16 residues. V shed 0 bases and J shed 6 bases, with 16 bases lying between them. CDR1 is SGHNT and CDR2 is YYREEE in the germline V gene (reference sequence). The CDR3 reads CASSLGAEGSVQPQHF. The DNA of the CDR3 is TGTGCCAGCAGCTTGGGGGCTGAAGGTTCGGTTCAGCCCCAGCATTTT.

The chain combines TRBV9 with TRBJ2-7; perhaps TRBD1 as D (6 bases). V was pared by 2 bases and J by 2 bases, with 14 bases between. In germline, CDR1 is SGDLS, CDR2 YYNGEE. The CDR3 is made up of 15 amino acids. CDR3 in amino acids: CASSVSHRAAYEQYF. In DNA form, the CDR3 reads TGTGCCAGCAGCGTCTCTCACAGGGCGGCCTACGAGCAGTACTTC. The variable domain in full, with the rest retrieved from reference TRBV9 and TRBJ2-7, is DSGVTQTPKHLITATGQRVTLRCSPRSGDLSVYWYQQSLDQGLQFLIQYYNGEERAKGNILERFSAQQFPDLHSELNLSSLELGDSALYFCASSVSHRAAYEQYFGPGTRLTVT.

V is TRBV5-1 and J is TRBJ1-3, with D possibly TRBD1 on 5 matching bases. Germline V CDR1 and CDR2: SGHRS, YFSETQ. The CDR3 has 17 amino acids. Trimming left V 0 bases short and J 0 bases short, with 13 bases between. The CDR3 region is CASSLAGLHVSGNTIYF. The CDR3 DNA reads TGCGCCAGCAGCTTGGCGGGACTGCACGTCTCTGGAAACACCATATATTTT.

CDR3 amino acids: CASSLGVTEAFF. The CDR3, as DNA: TGTGCCAGCAGCTTAGGCGTCACTGAAGCTTTCTTT. The rearrangement joins TRBV7-9 to TRBJ1-1; D call uncertain. This CDR3 has 12 amino acids. In germline, CDR1 is SEHNR, CDR2 FQNEAQ (reference sequence). Between the trimmed V and J ends, which lost 1 base and 4 bases, there was a span of 4 bases.

The CDR3 loop is CASSLAGAYEQYF. CDR3 in DNA: TGTGCCAGCAGCTTAGCAGGGGCCTACGAGCAGTACTTC. J is TRBJ2-5 and V is TRBV7-8; D perhaps matches TRBD1 (5 bases). The end of the DNA aligns better with TRBJ2-7, so the J call may be wrong. This CDR3 has 13 amino acids. The germline V gene has CDR1 SGHVS and CDR2 FQNEAQ.

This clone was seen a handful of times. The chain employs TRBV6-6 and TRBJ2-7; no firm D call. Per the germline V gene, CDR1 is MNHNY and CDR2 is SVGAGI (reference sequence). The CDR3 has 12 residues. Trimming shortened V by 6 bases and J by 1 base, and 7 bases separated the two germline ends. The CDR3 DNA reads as TGTGCCAGCAGCGTTAGTTCCTACGAGCAGTACTTC. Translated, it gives CASSVSSYEQYF.

CDR3 sequence: CAVGALGANVLTF. DNA for the CDR3: TGTGCCGTGGGGGCGTTGGGGGCCAACGTCCTGACTTTC. The genes are TRBV5-6 and TRBJ2-6; TRBD1 might be the D (6 bases). CDR1 SGHDT and CDR2 YYEEEE come from the germline V gene. This CDR3 is 13 amino acids long. Deletions cut 10 bases from V and 4 bases from J, with 12 bases between.

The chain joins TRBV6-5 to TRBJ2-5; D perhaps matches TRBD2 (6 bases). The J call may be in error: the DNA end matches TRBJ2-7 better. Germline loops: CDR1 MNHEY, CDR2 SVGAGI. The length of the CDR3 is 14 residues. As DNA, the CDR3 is TGTGCCAGCAGCCCGGGGGTTTATTCCTACGAGCAGTACTTC. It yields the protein CASSPGVYSYEQYF.

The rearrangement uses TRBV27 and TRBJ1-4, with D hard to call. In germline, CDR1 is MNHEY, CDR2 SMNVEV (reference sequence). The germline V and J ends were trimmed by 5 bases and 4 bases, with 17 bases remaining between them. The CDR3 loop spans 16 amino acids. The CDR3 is CASSGRAGSYNEKLFF. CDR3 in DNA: TGTGCCAGCAGTGGCCGGGCGGGCAGCTATAATGAAAAACTGTTTTTT.

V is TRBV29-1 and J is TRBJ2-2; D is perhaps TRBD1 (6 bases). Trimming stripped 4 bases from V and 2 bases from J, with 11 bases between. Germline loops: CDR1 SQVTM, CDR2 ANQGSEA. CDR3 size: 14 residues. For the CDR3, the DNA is TGCAGCGTTGGAGGGACATATAACACCGGGGAGCTGTTTTTT. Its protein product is CSVGGTYNTGELFF.

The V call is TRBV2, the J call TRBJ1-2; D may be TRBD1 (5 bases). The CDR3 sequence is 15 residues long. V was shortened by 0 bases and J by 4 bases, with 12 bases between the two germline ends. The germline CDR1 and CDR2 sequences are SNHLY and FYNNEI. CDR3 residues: CASSEAGLSSYGYTF. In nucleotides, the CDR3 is TGTGCCAGCAGTGAAGCGGGGCTCTCCAGCTATGGCTACACCTTC.

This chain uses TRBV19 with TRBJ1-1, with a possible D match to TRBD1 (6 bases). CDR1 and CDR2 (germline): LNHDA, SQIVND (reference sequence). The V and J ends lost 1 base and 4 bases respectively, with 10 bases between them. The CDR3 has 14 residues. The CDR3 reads CASSIGTGSTEAFF. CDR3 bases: TGTGCCAGTAGTATAGGTACAGGGAGCACTGAAGCTTTCTTT.

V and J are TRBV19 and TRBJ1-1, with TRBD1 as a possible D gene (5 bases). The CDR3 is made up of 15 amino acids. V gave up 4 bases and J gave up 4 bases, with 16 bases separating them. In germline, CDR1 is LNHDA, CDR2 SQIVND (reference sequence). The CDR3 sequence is CASSNTQVGVTEAFF. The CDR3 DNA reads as TGTGCCAGTAGTAATACACAGGTTGGGGTCACTGAAGCTTTCTTT.

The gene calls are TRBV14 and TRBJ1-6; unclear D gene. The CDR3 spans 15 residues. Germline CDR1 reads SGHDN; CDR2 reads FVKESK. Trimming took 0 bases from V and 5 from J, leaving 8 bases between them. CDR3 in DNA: TGTGCCAGCAGCCAAGATGGCAGAAATAATTCACCCCTCCACTTT. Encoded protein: CASSQDGRNNSPLHF.

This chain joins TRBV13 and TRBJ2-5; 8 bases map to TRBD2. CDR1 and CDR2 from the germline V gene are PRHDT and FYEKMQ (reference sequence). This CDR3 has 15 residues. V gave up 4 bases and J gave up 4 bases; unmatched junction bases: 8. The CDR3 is CASSSERGWRETQYF. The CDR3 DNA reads TGTGCCAGCAGCTCTGAGCGGGGGTGGCGAGAGACCCAGTACTTC.